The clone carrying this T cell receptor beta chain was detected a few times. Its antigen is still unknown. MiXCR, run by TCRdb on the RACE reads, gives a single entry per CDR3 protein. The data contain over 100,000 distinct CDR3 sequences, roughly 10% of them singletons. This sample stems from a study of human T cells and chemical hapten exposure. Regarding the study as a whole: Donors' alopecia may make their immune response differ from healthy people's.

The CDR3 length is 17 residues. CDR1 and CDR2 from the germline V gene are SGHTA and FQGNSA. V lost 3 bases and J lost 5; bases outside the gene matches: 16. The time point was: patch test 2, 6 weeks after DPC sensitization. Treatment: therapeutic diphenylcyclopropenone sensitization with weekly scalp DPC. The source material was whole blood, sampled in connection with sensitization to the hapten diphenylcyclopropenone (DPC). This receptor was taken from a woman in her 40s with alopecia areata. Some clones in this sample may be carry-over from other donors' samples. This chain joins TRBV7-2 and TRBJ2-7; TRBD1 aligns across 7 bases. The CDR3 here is CASSLTETRQGVDEQYF. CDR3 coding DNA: TGTGCCAGCAGCTTGACGGAGACACGACAGGGAGTCGACGAGCAGTACTTC.